This TCR beta chain was identified during a study of blood T cell repertoires in COVID-19. The table lists this clone with a count of one. The method was immunoSEQ multiplex PCR; TCRdb's version includes in-frame clones alone and lacks a portion of them. The sample gives 95,000 to 110,000 clones, about 90% of which show up once; 15% is in the top ten. Trimming took 5 bases from V and 5 from J; bases not matched to a gene: 10. Germline values: CDR1 SGHAT, CDR2 FQNNGV. CDR3 length: 15 amino acids. The TCR was taken from a man in his forties or fifties with acute or convalescent COVID-19. Sequences were obtained from peripheral blood. The V call is TRBV11-2, the J call TRBJ2-5, with 8 bases matching TRBD1. The CDR3 nucleotides are TGTGCCAGCAGCCTAGGACAGGGCGGCCCGGAGACCCAGTACTTC. Its translation is CASSLGQGGPETQYF.